A selection of T cell receptor beta chains follows, all from one sample in a study of T cell responses to AZD1222 COVID-19 vaccine. The assay was immunoSEQ multiplex PCR, and TCRdb's table has in-frame clones only and misses some. This repertoire shows 180,000 or so clones, around 93% found once; its top ten account for under 1.1%. The source material was peripheral blood, sampled 28 days after the second dose of the MenACWY control vaccine. These receptor sequences come from an adult who received the MenACWY meningococcal vaccine as a control. CDR3s include the opening cysteine and the closing phenylalanine or tryptophan. The D gene is left open where the match is weak. A row's size may be missing; if present it is once, few, many or a size class.

clone_size j_call v_call d_call cdr3_nt cdr3_aa
NA TRBJ1-1 TRBV5-6 NA TGTGCCAGCAGCTATACACTGAACACTGAAGCTTTCTTT CASSYTLNTEAFF
NA TRBJ1-3 TRBV28 NA TGTGCCATCTTAGTGAGGGGAGGACGAAACACCATATATTTT CAILVRGGRNTIYF
NA TRBJ2-6 TRBV5-4 NA TGTGCCGACTATCCAAATCACTCTGGGGCCAACGTCCTGACTTTC CADYPNHSGANVLTF
NA TRBJ2-5 TRBV7-8 NA TGTGCCAGCAGCTTTCCAGGGACCGGGTCCCAGTACTTC CASSFPGTGSQYF
NA TRBJ2-1 TRBV19 NA TGTGCCAGTAGTATAGAGGATTCCTACAATGAGCAGTTCTTC CASSIEDSYNEQFF
NA TRBJ1-1 TRBV18 NA TGTGCCAGCTCACCAGGAGTTGCGAACACTGAAGCTTTCTTT CASSPGVANTEAFF
NA TRBJ1-6 TRBV5-8 NA TGTGCCAGCAGCTTGGACAGAGGGAATTCACCCCTCCACTTT CASSLDRGNSPLHF
NA TRBJ1-1 TRBV2 TRBD1 TGTGCCAGCAGCTTCGGACAGGGGGGGACTGAAGCTTTCTTT CASSFGQGGTEAFF
NA TRBJ1-2 TRBV25-1 NA TGTGCCAGCAGTGAATCAGGCTTTCTCTATGGCTACACCTTC CASSESGFLYGYTF
NA TRBJ1-2 TRBV6-1 NA TGTGCCAGCAGTGAAAGGGGCGGAGCTAACTATGGCTACACCTTC CASSERGGANYGYTF
NA TRBJ1-5 TRBV10-3 TRBD1 TGTGCCATCAGGTCAGGGACAGGGGGTGTCCCTGGCAATCAGCCCCAGCATTTT CAIRSGTGGVPGNQPQHF
NA TRBJ1-5 TRBV19 TRBD1 TGTGCCAGTAGTATTCGAGGGGGCCAGCCCCAGCATTTT CASSIRGGQPQHF
once TRBJ2-3 TRBV5-8 NA TGTGCCACCAAGGATGAAACTAGCACAGATACGCAGTATTTT CATKDETSTDTQYF
NA TRBJ1-1 TRBV3-1/TRBV3-2 NA TGTGCCAGCAGCCCCGACGGGAGTATGGCCACTGAAGCTTTCTTT CASSPDGSMATEAFF
NA TRBJ1-2 TRBV19 TRBD1 TGTGCCAGTAGTGTACAGGGGGCGACCTATGGCTACACCTTC CASSVQGATYGYTF
NA TRBJ2-1 TRBV7-2 NA TGTGCCAGCAGCTTAGTAACGGGGAACAATGAGCAGTTCTTC CASSLVTGNNEQFF
NA TRBJ1-1 TRBV30 NA TGTGCCTGGAGTGCCCCCGGACTGAGGAACACTGAAGCTTTCTTT CAWSAPGLRNTEAFF
few TRBJ1-2 TRBV10-3 NA TGTGCCATCAGTGAGTCAAGAGACTATGGCTACACCTTC CAISESRDYGYTF
NA TRBJ1-1 TRBV5-6 TRBD1 TGTGCCAGCAGCAGAATTACAGGGGGCACTGAAGCTTTCTTT CASSRITGGTEAFF
NA TRBJ2-6 TRBV7-9 NA TGTGCCAGCAGCTTAGGGCAAAGTGCTGGGGCCAACGTCCTGACTTTC CASSLGQSAGANVLTF
NA TRBJ2-2 TRBV20-1 NA TGCAGTGCTAGCCCCTCCGGGGAGCTGTTTTTT CSASPSGELFF
NA TRBJ1-4 TRBV7-6 NA TGTGCCAGCAGCCCGACGGCGACTAATGAAAAACTGTTTTTT CASSPTATNEKLFF
few TRBJ1-4 TRBV30 NA TGTGCCTGGAGTTCGGGACCCGCCTTGGGTAAACTGTTTTTT CAWSSGPALGKLFF
NA TRBJ2-7 TRBV2 NA TGTGCCAGCAGTGAAGCAACGAGCAAGGCGGGATTCGAGCAGTACTTC CASSEATSKAGFEQYF
NA TRBJ1-2 TRBV29-1 NA TGCAGCGTTGCGGCCAGGGCCCTCTATGGCTACACCTTC CSVAARALYGYTF
NA TRBJ1-2 TRBV2 NA TGTGCCAGCAGTCAGGGACTAACAAGTGGCTACACCTTC CASSQGLTSGYTF
NA TRBJ1-3 TRBV5-8 NA TGTGCCAGCAGCTTGTACCAAGGTGGAAACACCATATATTTT CASSLYQGGNTIYF
once TRBJ1-5 TRBV19 NA TGTGCCAGTAGTATAAGAAGGGGCAATCAGCCCCAGCATTTT CASSIRRGNQPQHF
NA TRBJ1-2 TRBV3-1/TRBV3-2 NA TGTGCCAGCAGCCAAGATCGGAGAAGGGCCCCTAAATATTTTCTTAACTATGGCTACACCTTC CASSQDRRRAPKYFLNYGYTF
NA TRBJ1-3 TRBV7-2 NA TGTGCCAGCAGCTTAGGGGGGACAAGGGGAAACACCATATATTTT CASSLGGTRGNTIYF
NA TRBJ2-3 TRBV9 TRBD1 TGTGCCAGCAGCGTAGCTCCCAACAGGGGAAAGGGAGATACGCAGTATTTT CASSVAPNRGKGDTQYF
NA TRBJ1-1 TRBV9 TRBD1 TGTGCCAGCAGCCCGGGACAGGGCCTGAACACTGAAGCTTTCTTT CASSPGQGLNTEAFF
NA TRBJ2-6 TRBV5-8 NA TGTGCCAGCAGCCCCTCTGGGGCCAACGTCCTGACTTTC CASSPSGANVLTF
NA TRBJ2-7 TRBV20-1 NA TGCAGTGCTAGTCGTGTCTCCGTTGGGGCCTACGAGCAGTACTTC CSASRVSVGAYEQYF